The 12 T cell receptor beta chains below come from one sample, sequenced in a study of siplizumab effects on memory and regulatory T cells. Assay: immunoSEQ multiplex PCR; the TCRdb copy retains only in-frame clones and omits some. The sample includes more than 85,000 clones, about 93% of them seen just once. The sequenced sample was CD4+ T cells sorted from blood. All receptors come from a human donor in good health.

The chain combines TRBV29-1 with TRBJ2-7; D may correspond to TRBD1 or TRBD2 (5 bases each). CDR1 and CDR2 (germline): SQVTM, ANQGSEA. Trimming cost V 4 bases and J 6 bases, with 16 bases left between them. The CDR3 sequence is 13 residues long. The CDR3 sequence: CSVGRGRPLEQYF. The DNA of the CDR3 is TGCAGCGTTGGTCGGGGCAGGCCCCTCGAGCAGTACTTC.

V gene TRBV7-9 combines with J gene TRBJ1-1; 8 positions agree with TRBD1. The V and J ends lost 5 bases and 4 bases, in that order; junction bases with no gene match: 12. CDR1 SEHNR and CDR2 FQNEAQ come from the germline V gene (reference sequence). The CDR3 has 16 amino acids. This CDR3 reads CASSTRTGPWSTEAFF. In DNA form, the CDR3 reads TGTGCCAGCAGCACCCGGACAGGGCCCTGGAGCACTGAAGCTTTCTTT.

The V call is TRBV19, the J call TRBJ1-1; D gene uncertain. This CDR3 is built from 13 residues. V shed 3 bases and J shed 1 base, with 6 bases lying between them. From germline, CDR1 is LNHDA and CDR2 SQIVND (reference sequence). The CDR3 here is CASSIQGNTEAFF. CDR3 coding DNA: TGTGCCAGTAGTATTCAAGGGAACACTGAAGCTTTCTTT.

This clone was seen just once. This chain uses TRBV28 with TRBJ2-1; D gene unclear. V lost 3 bases to trimming and J lost 8 bases, with 17 bases between them. CDR1 and CDR2 (germline): MDHEN, SYDVKM. CDR3 size: 15 residues. Here the CDR3 reads CASSLVLPKGHEQFF. As DNA, the CDR3 is TGTGCCAGCAGTTTGGTACTCCCGAAAGGGCATGAGCAGTTCTTC.

V usage is TRBV5-6 and J usage is TRBJ2-5, with no clear D. The J call may be faulty, since TRBJ2-7 better matches the DNA end. This CDR3 region has 13 residues. CDR1 is SGHDT, CDR2 YYEEEE, per germline. The CDR3 sequence: CASSLGITYEQYF. The CDR3 coding sequence is TGTGCCAGCAGCTTGGGCATAACCTACGAGCAGTACTTC.

The CDR3 is CATESGMNTGELFF. The DNA for the CDR3 is TGTGCCACCGAAAGCGGGATGAACACCGGGGAGCTGTTTTTT. The rearrangement uses TRBV7-8 and TRBJ2-2; TRBD2 aligns across 7 bases. Germline V CDR1 and CDR2: SGHVS, FQNEAQ. The trim removed 10 bases at V and 1 base at J, leaving 6 bases unmatched. The CDR3 length is 14 residues.

V gene TRBV29-1 combines with J gene TRBJ2-3, with TRBD2 identical over 10 bases. The trim removed 7 bases at V and 3 bases at J, leaving 1 base unmatched. CDR1 is SQVTM and CDR2 is ANQGSEA in the germline V gene. CDR3 length: 12 amino acids. CDR3: CSETSGTDTQYF. The CDR3 nucleotides read TGCAGCGAGACTAGCGGGACAGATACGCAGTATTTT.

V and J are TRBV5-6 and TRBJ2-3; no reliable D call. Germline V gene data show CDR1 as SGHDT and CDR2 as YYEEEE. Trimming took 6 bases from V and 5 from J, leaving 19 bases between them. The CDR3 is 15 residues long. CDR3 DNA sequence: TGTGCCAGCATGATAGATTCGTATACGGGAGATACGCAGTATTTT. Translating it yields CASMIDSYTGDTQYF.

The J gene is TRBJ2-7, the V gene TRBV29-1, with 8 nucleotides matching TRBD1. Germline V gives CDR1 SQVTM, CDR2 ANQGSEA. The CDR3 sequence is 13 residues long. Trimming at V came to 6 bases and at J to 2 bases, leaving 6 bases not matched to a gene. The CDR3 bases are TGCAGCGTCGAGCCGACAGGGGCCTACGAGCAGTACTTC. Its protein product is CSVEPTGAYEQYF.

This chain joins TRBV20-1 and TRBJ2-5; no reliable D call. The germline V gene encodes CDR1 DFQATT and CDR2 SNEGSKA (reference sequence). The ends were cut back, 5 bases at V and 5 bases at J, with 6 bases in the middle. The CDR3 extends over 10 amino acids. The DNA of the CDR3 is TGCAGTGCTGAGCTCGAGACCCAGTACTTC. Translated, it gives CSAELETQYF.

The V call is TRBV5-6, the J call TRBJ2-1; D ambiguous. Per the germline V gene, CDR1 is SGHDT and CDR2 is YYEEEE. The V end lost 4 bases, the J end lost 7 bases, and 12 bases lay between the germline ends. The CDR3 consists of 13 residues. The CDR3 nucleotides read TGTGCCAGCAGCGAAGGTTTCGGGAATGAGCAGTTCTTC. Its protein is CASSEGFGNEQFF.

This rearrangement joins TRBV5-1 to TRBJ1-2; tentatively, D is TRBD1 (5 bases). Trimming took off 0 bases at V and 2 bases at J, with 11 bases between the two ends. CDR1 SGHRS and CDR2 YFSETQ come from the germline V gene. The CDR3 is made up of 15 amino acids. CDR3 sequence: CASSLERYRNYGYTF. CDR3 sequence (DNA): TGCGCCAGCAGCTTGGAGAGATACAGGAACTATGGCTACACCTTC.